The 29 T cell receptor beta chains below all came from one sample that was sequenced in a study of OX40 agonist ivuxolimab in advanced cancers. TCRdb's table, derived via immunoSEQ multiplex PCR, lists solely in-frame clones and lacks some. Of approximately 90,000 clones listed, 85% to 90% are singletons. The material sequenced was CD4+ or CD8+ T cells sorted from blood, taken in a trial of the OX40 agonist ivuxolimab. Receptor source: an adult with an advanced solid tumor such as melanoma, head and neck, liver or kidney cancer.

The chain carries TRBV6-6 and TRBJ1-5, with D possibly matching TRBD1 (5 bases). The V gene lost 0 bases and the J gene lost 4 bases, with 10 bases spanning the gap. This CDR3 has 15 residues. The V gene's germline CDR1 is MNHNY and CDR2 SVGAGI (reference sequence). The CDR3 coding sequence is TGTGCCAGCAGTTACTCGCGGGGGGGTAATCAGCCCCAGCATTTT. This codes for CASSYSRGGNQPQHF.

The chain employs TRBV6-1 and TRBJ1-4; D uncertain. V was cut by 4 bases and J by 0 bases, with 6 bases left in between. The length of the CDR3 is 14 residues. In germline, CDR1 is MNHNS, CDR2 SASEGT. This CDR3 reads CASSGVATNEKLFF. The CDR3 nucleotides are TGTGCCAGCAGTGGGGTTGCAACTAATGAAAAACTGTTTTTT.

The CDR3: CASTPGSLRTYNEQFF. The CDR3 DNA reads TGTGCCAGCACCCCGGGATCCCTCCGGACCTACAATGAGCAGTTCTTC. The chain has TRBV28 and TRBJ2-1; D is possibly TRBD2 (5 bases). The CDR3 has 16 residues. In germline, CDR1 is MDHEN, CDR2 SYDVKM. V lost 7 bases to trimming and J lost 2 bases, with 18 bases between them.

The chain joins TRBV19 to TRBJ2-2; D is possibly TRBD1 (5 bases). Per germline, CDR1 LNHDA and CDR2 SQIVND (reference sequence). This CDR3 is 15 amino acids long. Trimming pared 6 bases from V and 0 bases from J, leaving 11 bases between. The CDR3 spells CASSLLQANTGELFF. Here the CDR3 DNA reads TGTGCCAGTAGCCTGTTACAGGCGAACACCGGGGAGCTGTTTTTT.

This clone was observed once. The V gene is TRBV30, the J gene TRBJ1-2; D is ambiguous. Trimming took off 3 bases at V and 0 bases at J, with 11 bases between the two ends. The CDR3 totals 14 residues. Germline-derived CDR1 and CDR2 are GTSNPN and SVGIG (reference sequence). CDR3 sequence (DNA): TGTGCCTGGAGCCTGGCAGTCACTAACTATGGCTACACCTTC. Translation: CAWSLAVTNYGYTF.

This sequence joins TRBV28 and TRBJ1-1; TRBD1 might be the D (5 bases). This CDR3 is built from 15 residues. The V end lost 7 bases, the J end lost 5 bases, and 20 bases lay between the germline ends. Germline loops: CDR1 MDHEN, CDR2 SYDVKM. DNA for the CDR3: TGTGCCAGCACCCACCGGTGGCAGGGCGGAACTGAAGCTTTCTTT. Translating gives CASTHRWQGGTEAFF.

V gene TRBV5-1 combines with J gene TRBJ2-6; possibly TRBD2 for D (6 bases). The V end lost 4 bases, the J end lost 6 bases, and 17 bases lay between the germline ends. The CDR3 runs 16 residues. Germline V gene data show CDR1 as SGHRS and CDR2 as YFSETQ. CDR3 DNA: TGCGCCAGCAGCCAGGGACTCTCAGGAGAGGCCAACGTCCTGACTTTC. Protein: CASSQGLSGEANVLTF.

The CDR3 loop is CASSNLQGEDREQYF. CDR3 in DNA: TGTGCCAGCAGTAACCTCCAGGGGGAGGACCGGGAGCAGTACTTC. The chain joins TRBV6-6 to TRBJ2-7; TRBD1 might be the D (7 bases). There are 15 residues in the CDR3. Trimming left V 5 bases short and J 7 bases short, with 21 bases between. In germline, CDR1 is MNHNY, CDR2 SVGAGI (reference sequence).

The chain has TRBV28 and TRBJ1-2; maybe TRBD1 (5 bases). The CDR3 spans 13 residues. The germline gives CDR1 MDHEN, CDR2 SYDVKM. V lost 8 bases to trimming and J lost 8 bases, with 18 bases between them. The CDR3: CASQIGEEPGYTF. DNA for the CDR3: TGTGCCAGCCAAATAGGGGAGGAACCCGGCTACACCTTC.

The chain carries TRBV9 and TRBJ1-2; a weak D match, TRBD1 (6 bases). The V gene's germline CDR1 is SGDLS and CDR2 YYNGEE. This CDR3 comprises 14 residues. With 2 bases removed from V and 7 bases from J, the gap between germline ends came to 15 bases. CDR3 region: CASSVDVRGSGYTF. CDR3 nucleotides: TGTGCCAGCAGCGTTGACGTCAGGGGATCTGGCTACACCTTC.

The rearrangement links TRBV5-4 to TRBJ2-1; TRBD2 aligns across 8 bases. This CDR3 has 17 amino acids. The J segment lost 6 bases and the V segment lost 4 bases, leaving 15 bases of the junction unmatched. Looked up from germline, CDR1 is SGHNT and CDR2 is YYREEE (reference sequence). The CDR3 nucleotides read TGTGCCAGCAGCCAACCCGGGCGGCGGGGGGTCCCCAATGAGCAGTTCTTC. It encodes CASSQPGRRGVPNEQFF.

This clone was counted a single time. CDR3 DNA: TGCGCCAGCAGCCAATCGTCAGGGTGGGGCACTGAAGCTTTCTTT. It is translated as CASSQSSGWGTEAFF. J is TRBJ1-1 and V is TRBV4-3; D perhaps matches TRBD1 (5 bases). The CDR3 is 15 residues long. From germline, CDR1 is LGHNA and CDR2 YSLEER. Trimming shortened V by 2 bases and J by 4 bases, and 14 bases separated the two germline ends.

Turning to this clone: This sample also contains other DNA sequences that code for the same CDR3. CDR3 coding DNA: TGCGCCAGCAGCCCAGAGGGCTATGGCTACACCTTC. This encodes CASSPEGYGYTF. The chain uses TRBV4-1 and TRBJ1-2, with unresolved D. The V end lost 4 bases, the J end lost 4 bases, and 7 bases lay between the germline ends. This CDR3 is 12 amino acids long. Germline CDR1 MGHRA, CDR2 YSYEKL.

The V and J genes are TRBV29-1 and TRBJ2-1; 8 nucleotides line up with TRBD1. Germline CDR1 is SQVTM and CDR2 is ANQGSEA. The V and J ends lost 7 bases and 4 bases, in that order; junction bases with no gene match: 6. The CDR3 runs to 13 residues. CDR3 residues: CSARTGLYNEQFF. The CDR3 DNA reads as TGCAGCGCCAGGACAGGGTTATACAATGAGCAGTTCTTC.

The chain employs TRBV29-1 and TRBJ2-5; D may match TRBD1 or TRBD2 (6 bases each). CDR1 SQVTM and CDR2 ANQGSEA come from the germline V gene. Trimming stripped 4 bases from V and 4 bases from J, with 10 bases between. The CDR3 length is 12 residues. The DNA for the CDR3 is TGCAGCGTTGGAGGGGGAGGAGAGACCCAGTACTTC. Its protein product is CSVGGGGETQYF.

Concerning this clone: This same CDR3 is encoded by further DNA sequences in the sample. The CDR3 spells CAWSGADTQYF. Written as DNA, the CDR3 is TGTGCCTGGAGTGGTGCAGATACGCAGTATTTT. The rearrangement uses TRBV30 and TRBJ2-3; D remains ambiguous. Germline CDR1 and CDR2: GTSNPN and SVGIG (reference sequence). The ends were cut back, 1 base at V and 4 bases at J, with 3 bases in the middle. CDR3 length: 11 amino acids.

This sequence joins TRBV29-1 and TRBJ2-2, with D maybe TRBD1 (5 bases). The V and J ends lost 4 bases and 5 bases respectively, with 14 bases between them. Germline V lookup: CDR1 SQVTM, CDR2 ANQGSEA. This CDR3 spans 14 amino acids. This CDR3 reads CSVGPRAKTGELFF. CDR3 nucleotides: TGCAGCGTTGGACCCAGGGCTAAGACCGGGGAGCTGTTTTTT.

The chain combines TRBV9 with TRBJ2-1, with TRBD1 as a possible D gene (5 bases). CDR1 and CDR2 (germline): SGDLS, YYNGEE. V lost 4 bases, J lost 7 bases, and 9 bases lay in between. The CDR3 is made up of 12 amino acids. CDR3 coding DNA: TGTGCCAGCAGCACCTCAGGGAATGAGCAGTTCTTC. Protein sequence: CASSTSGNEQFF.

The CDR3 DNA follows: TGTGCCAGCAGACGTACAGGGGGGGACGAGCAGTACTTC. Translation gives CASRRTGGDEQYF. The chain combines TRBV28 with TRBJ2-7, with D tentatively TRBD1 (8 bases). V lost 6 bases to trimming and J lost 5 bases, with 14 bases between them. CDR3 length equals 13 residues. Germline CDR1 reads MDHEN; CDR2 reads SYDVKM. Together with reference TRBV28 and TRBJ2-7, the CDR3 gives the full variable domain: DVKVTQSSRYLVKRTGEKVFLECVQDMDHENMFWYRQDPGLGLRLIYFSYDVKMKEKGDIPEGYSVSREKKERFSLILESASTNQTSMYLCASRRTGGDEQYFGPGTRLTVT.

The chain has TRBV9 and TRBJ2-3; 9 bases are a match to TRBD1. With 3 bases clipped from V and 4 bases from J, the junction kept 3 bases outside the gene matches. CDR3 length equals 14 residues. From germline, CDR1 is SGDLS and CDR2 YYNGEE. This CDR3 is CASSARDRADTQYF. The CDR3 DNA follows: TGTGCCAGCAGCGCCCGGGACAGGGCAGATACGCAGTATTTT.

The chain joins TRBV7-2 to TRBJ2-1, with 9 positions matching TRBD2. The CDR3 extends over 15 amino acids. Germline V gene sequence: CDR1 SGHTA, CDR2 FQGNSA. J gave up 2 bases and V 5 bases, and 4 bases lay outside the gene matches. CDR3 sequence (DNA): TGTGCCAGCAGCGGGGGACTAGCACCCTACAATGAGCAGTTCTTC. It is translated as CASSGGLAPYNEQFF. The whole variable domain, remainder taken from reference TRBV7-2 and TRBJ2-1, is GAGVSQSPSNKVTEKGKDVELRCDPISGHTALYWYRQSLGQGLEFLIYFQGNSAPDKSGLPSDRFSAERTGGSVSTLTIQRTQQEDSAVYLCASSGGLAPYNEQFFGPGTRLTVL.

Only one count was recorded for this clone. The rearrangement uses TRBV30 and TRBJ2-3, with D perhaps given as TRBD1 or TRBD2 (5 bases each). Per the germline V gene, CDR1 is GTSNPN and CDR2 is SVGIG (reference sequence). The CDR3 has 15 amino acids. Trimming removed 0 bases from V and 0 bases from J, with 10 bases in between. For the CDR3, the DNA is TGTGCCTGGAGTGTGGGGACCCGGAGCACAGATACGCAGTATTTT. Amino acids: CAWSVGTRSTDTQYF.

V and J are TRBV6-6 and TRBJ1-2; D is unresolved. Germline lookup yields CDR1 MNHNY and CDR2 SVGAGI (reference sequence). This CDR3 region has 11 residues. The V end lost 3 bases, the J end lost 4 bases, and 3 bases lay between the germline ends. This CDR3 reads CASSYSYGYTF. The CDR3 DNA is TGTGCCAGCAGTTATAGCTATGGCTACACCTTC.

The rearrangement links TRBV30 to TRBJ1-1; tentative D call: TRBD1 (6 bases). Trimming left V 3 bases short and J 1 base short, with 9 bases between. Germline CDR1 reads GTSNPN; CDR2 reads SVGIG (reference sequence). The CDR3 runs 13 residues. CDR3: CAWRRGRNTEAFF. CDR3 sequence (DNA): TGTGCCTGGAGAAGGGGGAGGAACACTGAAGCTTTCTTT.

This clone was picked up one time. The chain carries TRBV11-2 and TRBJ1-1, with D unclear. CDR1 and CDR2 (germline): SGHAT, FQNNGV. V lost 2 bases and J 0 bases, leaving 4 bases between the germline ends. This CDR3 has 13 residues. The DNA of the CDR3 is TGTGCCAGCAGCTTAAGGCTGAACACTGAAGCTTTCTTT. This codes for CASSLRLNTEAFF.

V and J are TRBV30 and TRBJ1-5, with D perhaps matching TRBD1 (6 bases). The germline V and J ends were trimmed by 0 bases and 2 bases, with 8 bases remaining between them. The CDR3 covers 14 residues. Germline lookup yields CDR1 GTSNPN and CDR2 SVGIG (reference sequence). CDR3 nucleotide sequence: TGTGCCTGGAGTGTAGGGGGTGGCAATCAGCCCCAGCATTTT. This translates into CAWSVGGGNQPQHF.

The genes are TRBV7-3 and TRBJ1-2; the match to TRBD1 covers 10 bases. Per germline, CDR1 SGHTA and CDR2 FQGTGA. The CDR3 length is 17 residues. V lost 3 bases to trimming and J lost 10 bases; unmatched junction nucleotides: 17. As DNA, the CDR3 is TGTGCCAGCAGCTTGGCGACTACGGGACAGGGGAGAAGGCCCTACACCTTC. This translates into CASSLATTGQGRRPYTF. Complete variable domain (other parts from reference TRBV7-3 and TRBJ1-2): GAGVSQTPSNKVTEKGKYVELRCDPISGHTALYWYRQSLGQGPEFLIYFQGTGAADDSGLPNDRFFAVRPEGSVSTLKIQRTERGDSAVYLCASSLATTGQGRRPYTFGSGTRLTVV.

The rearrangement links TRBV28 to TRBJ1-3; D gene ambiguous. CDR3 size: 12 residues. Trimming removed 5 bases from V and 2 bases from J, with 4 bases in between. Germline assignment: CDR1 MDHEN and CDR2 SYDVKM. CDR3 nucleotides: TGTGCCAGCAGTCCACCTGGAAACACCATATATTTT. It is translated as CASSPPGNTIYF.

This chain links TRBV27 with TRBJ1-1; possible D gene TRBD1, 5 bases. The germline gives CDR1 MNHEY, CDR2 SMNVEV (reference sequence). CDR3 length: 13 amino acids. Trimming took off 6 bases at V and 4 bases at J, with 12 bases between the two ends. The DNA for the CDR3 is TGTGCCAGCAGAAAAGGCGGGGGCACTGAAGCTTTCTTT. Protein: CASRKGGGTEAFF.